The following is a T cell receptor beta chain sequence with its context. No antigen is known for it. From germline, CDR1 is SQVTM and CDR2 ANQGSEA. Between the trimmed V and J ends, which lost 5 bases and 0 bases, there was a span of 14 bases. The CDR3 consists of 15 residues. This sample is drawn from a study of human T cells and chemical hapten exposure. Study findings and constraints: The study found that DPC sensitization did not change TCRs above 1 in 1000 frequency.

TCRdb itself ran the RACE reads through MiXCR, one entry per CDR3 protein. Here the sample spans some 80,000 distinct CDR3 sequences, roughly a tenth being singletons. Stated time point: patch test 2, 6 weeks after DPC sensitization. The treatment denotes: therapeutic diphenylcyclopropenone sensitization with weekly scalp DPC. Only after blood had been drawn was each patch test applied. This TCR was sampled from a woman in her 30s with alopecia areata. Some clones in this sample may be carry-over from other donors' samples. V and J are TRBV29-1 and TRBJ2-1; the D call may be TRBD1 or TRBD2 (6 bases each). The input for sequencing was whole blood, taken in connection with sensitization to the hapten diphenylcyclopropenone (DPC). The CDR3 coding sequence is TGCAGCGTTAGAGGGGGGCAGAGCTCCTACAATGAGCAGTTCTTC. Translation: CSVRGGQSSYNEQFF.